A selection of T cell receptor beta chains follows, all from one sample in a study of blood T cell repertoires in COVID-19. Libraries were prepared by immunoSEQ multiplex PCR; TCRdb keeps only in-frame clonotypes and omits some of them. The sample shows roughly 53,000 clones, 84% of them seen only once. Sequences were obtained from peripheral blood. The receptors come from a middle-aged man with acute or convalescent COVID-19. Each CDR3 is given with its conserved first and last residue. A D gene is named only where the DNA matches it firmly. Rows give clone size only sometimes, using once, few, many, or a class for an expanded clone.

cdr3_nt: TGTGCCAGCAGCGTATTTGAGGGAGGAGGAAACACCATATATTTT; cdr3_aa: CASSVFEGGGNTIYF; clone_size: .; j_call: TRBJ1-3; d_call: .; v_call: TRBV9
cdr3_nt: TGTGCCAGCAGTTACTCGATCTGGGTCGAGGATCAGCCCCAGCATTTT; cdr3_aa: CASSYSIWVEDQPQHF; clone_size: .; j_call: TRBJ1-5; d_call: .; v_call: TRBV6-2/TRBV6-3
cdr3_nt: TGCGCCAGCAGCTTCACGGCCGGGGGGCAACACACCGGGGAGCTGTTTTTT; cdr3_aa: CASSFTAGGQHTGELFF; clone_size: few; j_call: TRBJ2-2; d_call: .; v_call: TRBV5-1
cdr3_nt: TGCGCCAGCAGTCTGTCGGTCGGCTACGAGCAGTACTTC; cdr3_aa: CASSLSVGYEQYF; clone_size: .; j_call: TRBJ2-7; d_call: .; v_call: TRBV10-2
cdr3_nt: TGTGCCAGCACCTCAGTCACTGAAGCTTTCTTT; cdr3_aa: CASTSVTEAFF; clone_size: .; j_call: TRBJ1-1; d_call: .; v_call: TRBV27
cdr3_nt: TGTGCCAGCAGCCCCTGGTCGGACACTGAAGCTTTCTTT; cdr3_aa: CASSPWSDTEAFF; clone_size: .; j_call: TRBJ1-1; d_call: .; v_call: TRBV7-9
cdr3_nt: TGTGCCAGCAGTTTAGAGAATACAGGAGAGACCCAGTACTTC; cdr3_aa: CASSLENTGETQYF; clone_size: .; j_call: TRBJ2-5; d_call: .; v_call: TRBV27
cdr3_nt: TGTGCCAGCACCCCCAGTGACTTCTACTCCTACGAGCAGTACTTC; cdr3_aa: CASTPSDFYSYEQYF; clone_size: .; j_call: TRBJ2-7; d_call: .; v_call: TRBV2
cdr3_nt: TGTGCCACCAGCGTGCCGGGACAGCTAAGATCTTTCTCTGGAAACACCATATATTTT; cdr3_aa: CATSVPGQLRSFSGNTIYF; clone_size: .; j_call: TRBJ1-3; d_call: TRBD1; v_call: TRBV15
cdr3_nt: TGTGCCAGCAGCCAACCCTGGACATACTTCTATGGCTACACCTTC; cdr3_aa: CASSQPWTYFYGYTF; clone_size: few; j_call: TRBJ1-2; d_call: .; v_call: TRBV3-1/TRBV3-2
cdr3_nt: TGTGCCAGCAGTCCTGGGACTAGCGGGGCTTTAAGCGAGCAGTACTTC; cdr3_aa: CASSPGTSGALSEQYF; clone_size: .; j_call: TRBJ2-7; d_call: TRBD2; v_call: TRBV27
cdr3_nt: TGCGCCAGCAGTGACGGACACCACTCTGGAAACACCATATATTTT; cdr3_aa: CASSDGHHSGNTIYF; clone_size: .; j_call: TRBJ1-3; d_call: .; v_call: TRBV10-1
cdr3_nt: TGTGCCAGCAGCCCGGCCGGGACTAGCAGCGAGCAGTACTTC; cdr3_aa: CASSPAGTSSEQYF; clone_size: .; j_call: TRBJ2-7; d_call: TRBD2; v_call: TRBV7-9
cdr3_nt: TGTGCCAGCAGCAGGGGGGGAGACACCGGGGAGCTGTTTTTT; cdr3_aa: CASSRGGDTGELFF; clone_size: few; j_call: TRBJ2-2; d_call: .; v_call: TRBV7-3
cdr3_nt: TGTGCCAGCAGTTACGACAGGGACTCTGGAAACACCATATATTTT; cdr3_aa: CASSYDRDSGNTIYF; clone_size: .; j_call: TRBJ1-3; d_call: TRBD1; v_call: TRBV6-5
cdr3_nt: TGCAGCGTTGAAATTGGCGCGGCAGATACGCAGTATTTT; cdr3_aa: CSVEIGAADTQYF; clone_size: once; j_call: TRBJ2-3; d_call: .; v_call: TRBV29-1
cdr3_nt: TGTGCCAGCAGGGGGGACAGCTATGGCTACACCTTC; cdr3_aa: CASRGDSYGYTF; clone_size: .; j_call: TRBJ1-2; d_call: TRBD1; v_call: TRBV2
cdr3_nt: TGTGCCACCAGTCCTTCGGGAGGTGGCTACACCTTC; cdr3_aa: CATSPSGGGYTF; clone_size: .; j_call: TRBJ1-2; d_call: .; v_call: TRBV24-1
cdr3_nt: TGTGCCAGCAGCCAAGTCCCCGGGGGGGCTACCTACGAGCAGTACTTC; cdr3_aa: CASSQVPGGATYEQYF; clone_size: .; j_call: TRBJ2-7; d_call: TRBD2; v_call: TRBV3-1/TRBV3-2
cdr3_nt: TGTGCCAGCAGCTTATGGACAGGGTACTCCGAGCAGTACTTC; cdr3_aa: CASSLWTGYSEQYF; clone_size: .; j_call: TRBJ2-7; d_call: .; v_call: TRBV12-1
cdr3_nt: TGCGCCAGCAGCTTTTTACAGGGGCCCGAAAACATTCAGTACTTC; cdr3_aa: CASSFLQGPENIQYF; clone_size: .; j_call: TRBJ2-4; d_call: TRBD1; v_call: TRBV5-1
cdr3_nt: TGTGCCAGCAGCTTCCGGGACAGCTCTGGGGCCAACGTCCTGACTTTC; cdr3_aa: CASSFRDSSGANVLTF; clone_size: .; j_call: TRBJ2-6; d_call: TRBD1; v_call: TRBV5-5
cdr3_nt: TGTGCCAGCAGCATGGACAGGGGAAGTGTAGATACGCAGTATTTT; cdr3_aa: CASSMDRGSVDTQYF; clone_size: .; j_call: TRBJ2-3; d_call: TRBD1; v_call: TRBV7-9
cdr3_nt: TGTGCCAGCAGTTTATCGGTAGGGGGATTGGGTTCACCCCTCCACTTT; cdr3_aa: CASSLSVGGLGSPLHF; clone_size: .; j_call: TRBJ1-6; d_call: .; v_call: TRBV27
cdr3_nt: TGCGCCAGCAGCAGGACTAGCGGGAACTCCCAAAACATTCAGTACTTC; cdr3_aa: CASSRTSGNSQNIQYF; clone_size: .; j_call: TRBJ2-4; d_call: TRBD2; v_call: TRBV5-1
cdr3_nt: TGTGCCAGCTCACTCGAGAGCTCCTACGAGCAGTACTTC; cdr3_aa: CASSLESSYEQYF; clone_size: .; j_call: TRBJ2-7; d_call: .; v_call: TRBV18
cdr3_nt: TGTGCCACCAGCAGAGATCCGGGGGGCCGGCAGCCCCAGCATTTT; cdr3_aa: CATSRDPGGRQPQHF; clone_size: few; j_call: TRBJ1-5; d_call: .; v_call: TRBV15
cdr3_nt: TGTGCCAGCAGCCAAGACGTAGGGGCCTCTGGGGCCAACGTCCTGACTTTC; cdr3_aa: CASSQDVGASGANVLTF; clone_size: .; j_call: TRBJ2-6; d_call: .; v_call: TRBV3-1/TRBV3-2
cdr3_nt: TGTGCCAGCAGCTTACAGGGGACTGAAGCTTTCTTT; cdr3_aa: CASSLQGTEAFF; clone_size: .; j_call: TRBJ1-1; d_call: .; v_call: TRBV11-2
cdr3_nt: TGTGCCAGCAAGCGGGAAGCAGGGCAGGTTGGTGAAGCTTTCTTT; cdr3_aa: CASKREAGQVGEAFF; clone_size: .; j_call: TRBJ1-1; d_call: .; v_call: TRBV9
cdr3_nt: TGTGCCAGCACCAAGGGACTAGGGGGTGTAGGGACCCAGTACTTC; cdr3_aa: CASTKGLGGVGTQYF; clone_size: .; j_call: TRBJ2-5; d_call: TRBD2; v_call: TRBV28
cdr3_nt: TGTGCCAGCAGTCCGGACCAAGAGACCCAGTACTTC; cdr3_aa: CASSPDQETQYF; clone_size: once; j_call: TRBJ2-5; d_call: .; v_call: TRBV5-4
cdr3_nt: TGTGCCAGCTCTCAGGGGGCCGGGGAGACCCAGTACTTC; cdr3_aa: CASSQGAGETQYF; clone_size: once; j_call: TRBJ2-5; d_call: TRBD1; v_call: TRBV18
cdr3_nt: TGTGCCAGCTCAAGGGCCGGGGAAGCTAACTATGGCTACACCTTC; cdr3_aa: CASSRAGEANYGYTF; clone_size: once; j_call: TRBJ1-2; d_call: .; v_call: TRBV18
cdr3_nt: TGTGCCAGCAGTCCCCTCGGAGTAGCGACAGATACGCAGTATTTT; cdr3_aa: CASSPLGVATDTQYF; clone_size: .; j_call: TRBJ2-3; d_call: .; v_call: TRBV6-5
cdr3_nt: TGTGCCAGCTCACCACTCGCGGTTCCTGGAAACACCATATATTTT; cdr3_aa: CASSPLAVPGNTIYF; clone_size: few; j_call: TRBJ1-3; d_call: .; v_call: TRBV18
cdr3_nt: TGTGCCAGCTCATTGACAGGGGGAACTAATGAAAAACTGTTTTTT; cdr3_aa: CASSLTGGTNEKLFF; clone_size: .; j_call: TRBJ1-4; d_call: TRBD1; v_call: TRBV18
cdr3_nt: TGCAGTGCTAGAGCGGGGGATGGCTACACCTTC; cdr3_aa: CSARAGDGYTF; clone_size: .; j_call: TRBJ1-2; d_call: .; v_call: TRBV20-1
cdr3_nt: TGTGCCAGCAGTCCCCGGTGGAAGGCAGGCTATGGCTACACCTTC; cdr3_aa: CASSPRWKAGYGYTF; clone_size: once; j_call: TRBJ1-2; d_call: .; v_call: TRBV6-5
cdr3_nt: TGTGCCAGCAGGAGCGGCAATACGGATGAGCAGTTCTTC; cdr3_aa: CASRSGNTDEQFF; clone_size: .; j_call: TRBJ2-1; d_call: .; v_call: TRBV14
cdr3_nt: TGTGCCAGCAGCCAGAACCCGGGACAGGGTTACAATGAGCAGTTCTTC; cdr3_aa: CASSQNPGQGYNEQFF; clone_size: .; j_call: TRBJ2-1; d_call: TRBD1; v_call: TRBV3-1/TRBV3-2
cdr3_nt: TGTGCCAGCAGTTATCAGGGGGTGGGCTACGAGCAGTACTTC; cdr3_aa: CASSYQGVGYEQYF; clone_size: few; j_call: TRBJ2-7; d_call: TRBD1; v_call: TRBV7-8